This T cell receptor beta chain stems from a study of ipilimumab plus nivolumab after autologous stem cell transplantation. The overall study: A median of about 8 nivolumab and 4 to 6 ipilimumab doses were given. DLBCL patients had primary refractory or relapsed disease.

Sequencing used immunoSEQ multiplex PCR; TCRdb keeps in-frame clones, though not all of them. This sample carries 15,000 to 20,000 clones, about 81% of them seen once, and the ten largest clones take approximately 6.6%. Trimming took off 3 bases at V and 3 bases at J, with 9 bases between the two ends. This CDR3 region has 14 residues. Per germline, CDR1 LNHDA and CDR2 SQIVND (reference sequence). The sequence came from a male donor with diffuse large B-cell lymphoma. This rearrangement joins TRBV19 to TRBJ1-5; the D is unclear. Here the sequenced sample was PBMCs, taken in a trial of ipilimumab plus nivolumab as post-transplant consolidation. The CDR3 sequence: CASSIPAYNQPQHF. The CDR3, as DNA: TGTGCCAGTAGTATCCCGGCATACAATCAGCCCCAGCATTTT.